This T cell receptor beta chain was obtained from a study of blood T cells in healthy people across ages. The authors isolated at least 6.5 million PBMCs per sample. A second about 6 to 12 cycle PCR used barcoded and J-beta primers. A 12-random-nucleotide template-switch adaptor tagged each cDNA molecule. From the 5' RACE reads, TCRdb called clonotypes with MiXCR, one entry per CDR3 protein. Among roughly 640,000 distinct CDR3 sequences listed, 25% to 30% were seen once. Findings of the study overall: Age showed a roughly linear inverse relationship with TCR beta diversity per million T cells. Possibly, changes in expanded clonotypes were confounded because donor CMV status was unknown.

This clonotype has a count of ten or more. Its antigen is currently unknown. Germline CDR1 is DFQATT and CDR2 is SNEGSKA (reference sequence). The CDR3 runs to 13 residues. Trimming left V 1 base short and J 1 base short, with 6 bases between. The sequencing sample was made of blood. The V gene is TRBV20-1, the J gene TRBJ2-3; D not resolved. This receptor was obtained from a woman older than 75 in good health. The CDR3 loop is CSARGMGTDTQYF. The CDR3 DNA sequence: TGCAGTGCTAGAGGGATGGGCACAGATACGCAGTATTTT.